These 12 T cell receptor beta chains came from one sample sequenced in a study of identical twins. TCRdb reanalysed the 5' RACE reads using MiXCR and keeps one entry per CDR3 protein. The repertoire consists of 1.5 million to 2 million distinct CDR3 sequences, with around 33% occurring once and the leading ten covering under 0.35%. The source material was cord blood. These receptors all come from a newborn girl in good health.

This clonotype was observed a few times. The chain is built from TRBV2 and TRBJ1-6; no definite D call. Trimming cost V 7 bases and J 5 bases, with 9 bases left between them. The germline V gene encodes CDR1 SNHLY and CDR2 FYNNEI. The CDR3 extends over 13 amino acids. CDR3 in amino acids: CASTGRHNSPLHF. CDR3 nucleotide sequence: TGTGCCAGCACCGGCCGTCATAATTCACCCCTCCACTTT.

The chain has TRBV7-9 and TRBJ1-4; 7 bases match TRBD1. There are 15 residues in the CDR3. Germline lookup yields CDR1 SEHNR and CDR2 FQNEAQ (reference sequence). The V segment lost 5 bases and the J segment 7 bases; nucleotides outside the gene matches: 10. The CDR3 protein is CASSGGQSYPEKLFF. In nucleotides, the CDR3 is TGTGCCAGCAGCGGGGGACAGTCGTATCCTGAAAAACTGTTTTTT.

This CDR3 reads CASTKTDRVGSYGYTF. DNA for the CDR3: TGTGCCAGCACCAAAACCGACAGGGTAGGGAGCTATGGCTACACCTTC. This chain joins TRBV2 and TRBJ1-2; 7 bases are shared with TRBD1. Germline-derived CDR1 and CDR2 are SNHLY and FYNNEI. The V segment lost 7 bases and the J segment 4 bases; nucleotides outside the gene matches: 15. The CDR3 sequence is 16 residues long.

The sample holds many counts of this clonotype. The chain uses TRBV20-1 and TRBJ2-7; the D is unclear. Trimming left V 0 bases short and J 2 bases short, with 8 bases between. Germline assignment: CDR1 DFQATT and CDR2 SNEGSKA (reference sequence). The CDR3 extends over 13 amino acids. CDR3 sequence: CSAREGGTYEQYF. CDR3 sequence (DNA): TGCAGTGCTAGAGAGGGCGGAACCTACGAGCAGTACTTC.

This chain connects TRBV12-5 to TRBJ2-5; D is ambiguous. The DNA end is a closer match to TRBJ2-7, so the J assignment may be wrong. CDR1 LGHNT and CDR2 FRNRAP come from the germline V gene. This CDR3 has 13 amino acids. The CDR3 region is CASGLTPMDEQYF. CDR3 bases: TGTGCTAGTGGTTTGACACCTATGGACGAGCAGTACTTC.

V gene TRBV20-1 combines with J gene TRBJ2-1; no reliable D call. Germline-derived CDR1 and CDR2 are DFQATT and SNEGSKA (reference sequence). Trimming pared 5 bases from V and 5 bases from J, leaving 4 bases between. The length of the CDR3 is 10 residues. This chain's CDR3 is CSALNNEQFF. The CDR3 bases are TGCAGTGCTTTGAACAATGAGCAGTTCTTC.

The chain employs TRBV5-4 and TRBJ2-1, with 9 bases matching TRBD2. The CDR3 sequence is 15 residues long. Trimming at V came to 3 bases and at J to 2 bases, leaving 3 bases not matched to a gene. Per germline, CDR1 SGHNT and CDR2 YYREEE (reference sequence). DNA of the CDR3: TGTGCCAGCAGCTCTGCTAGCGGGACCTACAATGAGCAGTTCTTC. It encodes CASSSASGTYNEQFF.

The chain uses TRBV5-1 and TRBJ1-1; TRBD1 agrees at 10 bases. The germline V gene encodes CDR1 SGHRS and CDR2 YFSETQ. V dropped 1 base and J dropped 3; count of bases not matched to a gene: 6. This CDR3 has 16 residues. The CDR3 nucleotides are TGCGCCAGCAGCTTGAATGGGACAGGGGTGTACACTGAAGCTTTCTTT. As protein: CASSLNGTGVYTEAFF. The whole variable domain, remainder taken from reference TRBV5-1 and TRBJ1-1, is KAGVTQTPRYLIKTRGQQVTLSCSPISGHRSVSWYQQTPGQGLQFLFEYFSETQRNKGNFPGRFSGRQFSNSRSEMNVSTLELGDSALYLCASSLNGTGVYTEAFFGQGTRLTVV.

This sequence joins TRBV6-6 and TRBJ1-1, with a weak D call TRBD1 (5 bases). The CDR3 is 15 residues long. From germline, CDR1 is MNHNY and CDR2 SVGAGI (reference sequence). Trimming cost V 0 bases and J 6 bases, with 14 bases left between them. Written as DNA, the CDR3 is TGTGCCAGCAGTTACTCGTCGGGACCAAAGCCTGAAGCTTTCTTT. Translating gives CASSYSSGPKPEAFF.

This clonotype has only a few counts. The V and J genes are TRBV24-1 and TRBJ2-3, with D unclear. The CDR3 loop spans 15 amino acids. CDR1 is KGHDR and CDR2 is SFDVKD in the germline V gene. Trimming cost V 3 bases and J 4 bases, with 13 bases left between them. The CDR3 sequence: CATSDGSVGADTQYF. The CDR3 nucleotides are TGTGCCACCAGTGATGGATCGGTAGGCGCAGATACGCAGTATTTT.

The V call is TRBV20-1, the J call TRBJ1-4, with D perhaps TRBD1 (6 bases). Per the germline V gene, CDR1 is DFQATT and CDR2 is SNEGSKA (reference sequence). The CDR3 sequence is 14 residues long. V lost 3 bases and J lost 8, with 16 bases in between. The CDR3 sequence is CSARPFQGFEKLFF. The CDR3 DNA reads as TGCAGTGCTAGGCCGTTTCAGGGGTTCGAAAAACTGTTTTTT.

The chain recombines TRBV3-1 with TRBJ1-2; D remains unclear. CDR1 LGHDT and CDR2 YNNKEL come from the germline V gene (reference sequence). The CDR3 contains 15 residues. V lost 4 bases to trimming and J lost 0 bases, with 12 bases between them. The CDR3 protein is CASSPEVQANYGYTF. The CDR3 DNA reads TGTGCCAGCAGCCCCGAGGTCCAAGCTAACTATGGCTACACCTTC.